A single sample gave rise to the 30 T cell receptor beta chains below, sequenced in a study of blood T cell repertoires in COVID-19. TCRdb's copy holds only in-frame clones and misses some; the assay was immunoSEQ multiplex PCR. The sample has under 350,000 clones, about 86% seen once. Sequences were obtained from PBMCs or T cells enriched from blood (not recorded which). The source is a woman aged 40 to 50 with acute COVID-19.

V gene TRBV27 combines with J gene TRBJ2-3; D perhaps matches TRBD2 (5 bases). The CDR3 consists of 18 residues. In germline, CDR1 is MNHEY, CDR2 SMNVEV (reference sequence). The V gene lost 5 bases and the J gene lost 3 bases, with 24 bases spanning the gap. CDR3 loop: CASSDLYQRNSWTDTQYF. CDR3 DNA sequence: TGTGCCAGCAGTGACCTTTATCAGCGGAACTCGTGGACAGATACGCAGTATTTT.

The chain couples TRBV28 to TRBJ1-5; no definite D call. The CDR3 has 19 residues. V lost 5 bases, J lost 6 bases, and 29 bases lay in between. The germline CDR1 and CDR2 sequences are MDHEN and SYDVKM. The CDR3 loop is CASSLSSGSGVGRSQPQHF. CDR3 DNA sequence: TGTGCCAGCAGTCTCTCGTCGGGGTCTGGGGTTGGGAGATCTCAGCCCCAGCATTTT. Filled out from reference TRBV28 and TRBJ1-5, the complete variable domain reads DVKVTQSSRYLVKRTGEKVFLECVQDMDHENMFWYRQDPGLGLRLIYFSYDVKMKEKGDIPEGYSVSREKKERFSLILESASTNQTSMYLCASSLSSGSGVGRSQPQHFGDGTRLSIL.

CDR3 residues: CASSSPGGRGYNEQFF. CDR3 DNA sequence: TGTGCCAGTAGTTCCCCGGGGGGGCGAGGCTACAATGAGCAGTTCTTC. The genes are TRBV19 and TRBJ2-1; 8 bases match TRBD2. V lost 5 bases to trimming and J lost 3 bases; unmatched junction nucleotides: 9. Germline CDR1 and CDR2: LNHDA and SQIVND (reference sequence). This CDR3 comprises 16 residues.

Here the CDR3 reads CASSFRTGRFSYNEQFF. CDR3 DNA: TGTGCCAGCAGCTTTAGGACAGGGCGCTTCTCCTACAATGAGCAGTTCTTC. The chain recombines TRBV7-2 with TRBJ2-1, with 8 nucleotides matching TRBD1. CDR1 is SGHTA, CDR2 FQGNSA, per germline. Trimming removed 3 bases from V and 0 bases from J; junction bases left unmatched: 7. The CDR3 sequence is 17 residues long.

The rearrangement uses TRBV11-2 and TRBJ2-3; TRBD1 matches at 9 bases. V shed 3 bases, J shed 1 base, and the junction held 5 bases outside the gene matches. Germline V CDR1 and CDR2: SGHAT, FQNNGV. CDR3 length: 16 residues. The chain's CDR3 is CASSFRDRDRTDTQYF. The DNA for the CDR3 is TGTGCCAGCAGCTTCCGGGACAGGGATCGCACAGATACGCAGTATTTT.

The chain couples TRBV7-3 to TRBJ1-1, with a weak D call TRBD1 (6 bases). Germline V gene data show CDR1 as SGHTA and CDR2 as FQGTGA. V lost 5 bases and J 4 bases, leaving 14 bases between the germline ends. There are 14 residues in the CDR3. Written as DNA, the CDR3 is TGTGCCAGCAGCCCGACAGGCCCGGGCACTGAAGCTTTCTTT. This sequence encodes CASSPTGPGTEAFF. The variable domain in full, completed from reference TRBV7-3 and TRBJ1-1, reads GAGVSQTPSNKVTEKGKYVELRCDPISGHTALYWYRQSLGQGPEFLIYFQGTGAADDSGLPNDRFFAVRPEGSVSTLKIQRTERGDSAVYLCASSPTGPGTEAFFGQGTRLTVV.

About this clone itself: This CDR3 is also generated by other DNA sequences in the sample. V gene TRBV19 combines with J gene TRBJ1-1; 7 bases map to TRBD1. J gave up 0 bases and V 4 bases, and 2 bases lay outside the gene matches. Germline lookup yields CDR1 LNHDA and CDR2 SQIVND (reference sequence). CDR3 length: 14 residues. The CDR3 DNA is TGTGCCAGTAGTAGGACAGGCGTGAACACTGAAGCTTTCTTT. As protein: CASSRTGVNTEAFF.

A single count supports this clone. The chain carries TRBV3-1 (or the pseudogene TRBV3-2) and TRBJ2-7; 7 positions agree with TRBD1. Per germline, CDR1 LGHDT and CDR2 YNNKEL (reference sequence). Losses at the gene ends were 4 bases for V and 3 bases for J; bases not matched to a gene: 9. The CDR3 consists of 15 residues. DNA of the CDR3: TGTGCCAGCAGCCGGAATACAGGGGCAGTCTACGAGCAGTACTTC. Its translation: CASSRNTGAVYEQYF.

V is TRBV2 and J is TRBJ1-6; 7 bases align to TRBD1. The germline V gene has CDR1 SNHLY and CDR2 FYNNEI. V gave up 10 bases and J gave up 9 bases; unmatched junction bases: 12. This CDR3 region has 14 residues. In DNA, the CDR3 is TGTGCCAACGACAGGGAAGGGGGTATTTCACCCCTCCACTTT. Translation gives CANDREGGISPLHF.

This clone has only one observation. The chain joins TRBV10-3 to TRBJ2-5, with D maybe TRBD1 (7 bases). V was shortened by 5 bases and J by 7 bases, with 14 bases between the two germline ends. The CDR3 runs to 13 residues. CDR1 is ENHRY, CDR2 SYGVKD, per germline. CDR3 protein: CAISSTQGGTQYF. DNA of the CDR3: TGTGCCATCAGTAGTACGCAGGGGGGGACCCAGTACTTC.

This clone was counted between two and nine times. Other DNA sequences within the sample encode an identical CDR3. The genes are TRBV18 and TRBJ1-4, with D unclear. V shed 3 bases and J shed 3 bases, with 5 bases lying between them. The CDR3 contains 13 residues. Germline CDR1 and CDR2: KGHSH and LQKENI. In DNA, the CDR3 is TGTGCCAGCTCACCGCAGTCTAATGAAAAACTGTTTTTT. Translating it yields CASSPQSNEKLFF.

CDR3 DNA: TGTGCCAGCAGTACTGGGACTAGCGGGAAGTACGAGCAGTACTTC. Residues: CASSTGTSGKYEQYF. The chain combines TRBV28 with TRBJ2-7; 13 bases match TRBD2. J lost 4 bases, V lost 5 bases, and 5 bases had no gene match. Germline values: CDR1 MDHEN, CDR2 SYDVKM. The CDR3 spans 15 residues.

V and J are TRBV2 and TRBJ1-1; 7 bases agree with TRBD1. V was pared by 4 bases and J by 1 base, with 3 bases of the junction left unmatched. The CDR3 covers 14 residues. The germline CDR1 and CDR2 sequences are SNHLY and FYNNEI. The CDR3 protein is CASSGQGGNTEAFF. The CDR3, as DNA: TGTGCCAGCAGTGGACAGGGAGGGAACACTGAAGCTTTCTTT.

The chain employs TRBV13 and TRBJ1-2; no definite D call. Trimming stripped 4 bases from V and 8 bases from J, with 11 bases between. Germline lookup yields CDR1 PRHDT and CDR2 FYEKMQ (reference sequence). CDR3 length: 12 residues. The CDR3: CASSSSGAGYTF. DNA for the CDR3: TGTGCCAGCAGCTCCTCAGGTGCAGGCTACACCTTC.

This sequence joins TRBV24-1 and TRBJ2-3; a weak D match, TRBD1 (6 bases). The CDR3 sequence is 16 residues long. Germline V gene data show CDR1 as KGHDR and CDR2 as SFDVKD. The V end lost 3 bases, the J end lost 0 bases, and 12 bases lay between the germline ends. The CDR3 nucleotides are TGTGCCACCAGTGATGCGACAGGCCTTAGCACAGATACGCAGTATTTT. Translating it yields CATSDATGLSTDTQYF.

The chain joins TRBV9 to TRBJ2-6; 8 bases match TRBD1. From germline, CDR1 is SGDLS and CDR2 YYNGEE. Unmatched junction bases numbered 2, after V lost 4 bases and J lost 2 bases. This CDR3 has 15 residues. The CDR3 reads CASSLQGAGANVLTF. Written as DNA, the CDR3 is TGTGCCAGCAGCTTACAGGGGGCTGGGGCCAACGTCCTGACTTTC.

This chain joins TRBV10-3 and TRBJ1-3; a possible D gene is TRBD1 (6 bases). Germline V gives CDR1 ENHRY, CDR2 SYGVKD. V lost 6 bases and J 6 bases, leaving 18 bases between the germline ends. The CDR3 totals 15 residues. The CDR3 protein is CAISLLGGGENTIYF. CDR3 bases: TGTGCCATCAGCCTTTTAGGTGGGGGCGAAAACACCATATATTTT.

The chain has TRBV2 and TRBJ1-3, with D perhaps TRBD1 (5 bases). Trimming took 6 bases from V and 0 from J, leaving 9 bases between them. CDR1 is SNHLY, CDR2 FYNNEI, per germline. The CDR3 totals 14 residues. This CDR3 reads CASRGGSSGNTIYF. CDR3 DNA sequence: TGTGCCAGCAGGGGGGGGAGCTCTGGAAACACCATATATTTT.

This rearrangement joins TRBV19 to TRBJ1-2, with 7 positions matching TRBD1. Germline trimming cut 7 bases from V and 3 bases from J; bases unmatched to any gene: 14. Germline V gene data show CDR1 as LNHDA and CDR2 as SQIVND (reference sequence). This CDR3 comprises 16 residues. For the CDR3, the DNA is TGTGCCAGTACCGAAGGACAGGCGGTATCATACTATGGCTACACCTTC. As protein: CASTEGQAVSYYGYTF.

The CDR3 DNA sequence: TGTGCCAGCAGCTTACGCGGGGACAGGGGACGAGCTTTCTTT. As protein: CASSLRGDRGRAFF. The chain employs TRBV7-9 and TRBJ1-1; TRBD1 matches at 10 bases. Germline CDR1 is SEHNR and CDR2 is FQNEAQ (reference sequence). CDR3 length equals 14 residues. J lost 10 bases, V lost 2 bases, and 7 bases had no gene match.

The chain recombines TRBV5-6 with TRBJ2-7, with D maybe TRBD2 (6 bases). Germline V gene sequence: CDR1 SGHDT, CDR2 YYEEEE. Between the trimmed V and J ends, which lost 0 bases and 3 bases, there was a span of 19 bases. CDR3 size: 17 residues. The CDR3 loop reads CASSLGRWDSQYYEQYF. The CDR3 DNA sequence: TGTGCCAGCAGCTTGGGGCGTTGGGACTCCCAATACTACGAGCAGTACTTC.

This chain joins TRBV2 and TRBJ1-2, with D tentatively TRBD1 (5 bases). The CDR3 is 14 residues long. Germline loops: CDR1 SNHLY, CDR2 FYNNEI. V lost 1 base to trimming and J lost 6 bases, with 12 bases between them. CDR3 sequence reads: CASSEVGGWDGYTF. Written as DNA, the CDR3 is TGTGCCAGCAGTGAAGTTGGGGGGTGGGATGGCTACACCTTC. The whole variable domain, remainder taken from reference TRBV2 and TRBJ1-2, is EPEVTQTPSHQVTQMGQEVILRCVPISNHLYFYWYRQILGQKVEFLVSFYNNEISEKSEIFDDQFSVERPDGSNFTLKIRSTKLEDSAMYFCASSEVGGWDGYTFGSGTRLTVV.

This rearrangement joins TRBV19 to TRBJ2-7; D perhaps matches TRBD1 (6 bases). Germline V gives CDR1 LNHDA, CDR2 SQIVND (reference sequence). Trimming took 6 bases from V and 3 from J, leaving 15 bases between them. The CDR3 has 14 amino acids. The CDR3 bases are TGTGCCAGTAGCCCCACAGGGATTTTCTACGAGCAGTACTTC. Protein: CASSPTGIFYEQYF. The whole variable domain, filled in from reference TRBV19 and TRBJ2-7, reads DGGITQSPKYLFRKEGQNVTLSCEQNLNHDAMYWYRQDPGQGLRLIYYSQIVNDFQKGDIAEGYSVSREKKESFPLTVTSAQKNPTAFYLCASSPTGIFYEQYFGPGTRLTVT.

This sequence joins TRBV19 and TRBJ1-2; no firm D call. CDR1 LNHDA and CDR2 SQIVND come from the germline V gene (reference sequence). This CDR3 is built from 14 residues. The V gene lost 0 bases and the J gene lost 7 bases, with 12 bases spanning the gap. CDR3 DNA: TGTGCCAGTAGTATAGATCTGGCAGGCCTTGGCTACACCTTC. Protein sequence: CASSIDLAGLGYTF.

The J gene is TRBJ1-1, the V gene TRBV13, with TRBD1 matching 9 bases. Germline loops: CDR1 PRHDT, CDR2 FYEKMQ (reference sequence). The CDR3 loop spans 15 amino acids. V gave up 3 bases and J gave up 1 base; unmatched junction bases: 3. The CDR3 DNA sequence: TGTGCCAGCAGCTTCGGGGACAGGGAGAACACTGAAGCTTTCTTT. This codes for CASSFGDRENTEAFF.

The rearrangement uses TRBV19 and TRBJ2-2; 8 bases are a match to TRBD1. The trim removed 5 bases at V and 5 bases at J, leaving 16 bases unmatched. The germline V gene has CDR1 LNHDA and CDR2 SQIVND (reference sequence). This CDR3 contains 18 residues. The CDR3 loop reads CASSGWTGFSGRTGELFF. CDR3 coding DNA: TGTGCCAGTAGTGGTTGGACAGGGTTCTCGGGGAGGACCGGGGAGCTGTTTTTT.

V is TRBV28 and J is TRBJ2-1, with D perhaps TRBD2 (6 bases). The germline V gene has CDR1 MDHEN and CDR2 SYDVKM. V was cut by 7 bases and J by 3 bases, with 13 bases left in between. This CDR3 has 14 residues. CDR3: CASNGREYYNEQFF. CDR3 coding DNA: TGTGCCAGCAACGGGCGGGAATACTACAATGAGCAGTTCTTC.

In this sample, this clone turned up a few times. The gene calls are TRBV28 and TRBJ2-7, with D tentatively TRBD1 (6 bases). The length of the CDR3 is 15 residues. Germline CDR1 is MDHEN and CDR2 is SYDVKM. V lost 6 bases and J lost 3, with 18 bases in between. For the CDR3, the DNA is TGTGCCAGCAGCTGGAGTGAGGGGGTGGTCTACGAGCAGTACTTC. Translation: CASSWSEGVVYEQYF.

The rearrangement links TRBV7-2 to TRBJ1-5; 11 bases are a match to TRBD1. V shed 4 bases, J shed 2 bases, and the junction held 4 bases outside the gene matches. The germline V gene has CDR1 SGHTA and CDR2 FQGNSA. The CDR3 is made up of 16 amino acids. CDR3 protein: CASSWTGGGGNQPQHF. The CDR3, as DNA: TGTGCCAGCAGCTGGACAGGGGGCGGGGGCAATCAGCCCCAGCATTTT. Supplemented by reference TRBV7-2 and TRBJ1-5, the full variable domain reads GAGVSQSPSNKVTEKGKDVELRCDPISGHTALYWYRQSLGQGLEFLIYFQGNSAPDKSGLPSDRFSAERTGGSVSTLTIQRTQQEDSAVYLCASSWTGGGGNQPQHFGDGTRLSIL.

The chain employs TRBV7-2 and TRBJ1-5; D might be TRBD1 (6 bases). Trimming left V 1 base short and J 4 bases short, with 14 bases between. The CDR3 consists of 16 residues. Looked up from germline, CDR1 is SGHTA and CDR2 is FQGNSA. The CDR3 spells CASSLDGGGPNQPQHF. In DNA form, the CDR3 reads TGTGCCAGCAGCTTAGATGGCGGGGGGCCGAATCAGCCCCAGCATTTT.